These T cell receptor beta chains were read from a single sample in a study of blood T cell repertoires in COVID-19. Here immunoSEQ multiplex PCR was the method, and the copy in TCRdb shows in-frame clones only, minus some. The profile shows over 35,000 clones, approximately 85% of them singletons. Sequencing was done on a sample of peripheral blood. These receptors all come from a human donor in a cohort sampled during active COVID-19. Each CDR3 is given with its conserved first and last residue. D genes are given only for firm matches. Clone size is not always given. Where it is, it says once, few, many or a class for expanded clones.

clone size	V gene	D gene	J gene	CDR3 DNA	CDR3 protein
NA	TRBV3-1/TRBV3-2	TRBD1	TRBJ1-4	TGTGCCAGCAGCCAATCACAGGGGGCCATATCAGTCGAAAAACTGTTTTTT	CASSQSQGAISVEKLFF
NA	TRBV11-2	TRBD2	TRBJ2-7	TGTGCCAGCAGCGAAAACCTGGGGGGGAACAGGATCTCCTACGAGCAGTACTTC	CASSENLGGNRISYEQYF
NA	TRBV7-3	NA	TRBJ1-4	TGTGCCAGCAGCCCTACGGGGTCAATTAATGAAAAACTGTTTTTT	CASSPTGSINEKLFF
NA	TRBV5-4	NA	TRBJ1-3	TGTGCCAGCAGGCCGCAGGGGATTGGAAACACCATATATTTT	CASRPQGIGNTIYF
NA	TRBV5-1	NA	TRBJ2-2	TGCGCCAGCAGCCGGACAGACCTAGCGAACACCGGGGAGCTGTTTTTT	CASSRTDLANTGELFF
NA	TRBV10-2	NA	TRBJ2-3	TGCGCCAGCCGGTCATCTCCCGTAATCACAGATACGCAGTATTTT	CASRSSPVITDTQYF
NA	TRBV4-1	TRBD1	TRBJ1-2	TGCGCCAGCAGCCAAGAAGGGACAGGGGGCCGGGGCTACACCTTC	CASSQEGTGGRGYTF
NA	TRBV25-1	TRBD2	TRBJ2-7	TGTGCCAGCAGTGGACTAGCTCCCTACGAGCAGTACTTC	CASSGLAPYEQYF
NA	TRBV3-1/TRBV3-2	NA	TRBJ2-7	TGTGCCAGCAGCCAAGAATGGGCGGGCTCCTACGAGCAGTACTTC	CASSQEWAGSYEQYF
NA	TRBV29-1	TRBD2	TRBJ2-1	TGCAGCGTAGTAACTAGCGTAAGAACCTACAATGAGCAGTTCTTC	CSVVTSVRTYNEQFF
NA	TRBV19	NA	TRBJ1-4	TGTGCCAGTAGTAAAAAGCGTGCAACTAATGAAAAACTGTTTTTT	CASSKKRATNEKLFF
NA	TRBV20-1	NA	TRBJ2-6	TGCAGTGCTAGTCGGGCTGGGGCCAACGTCCTGACTTTC	CSASRAGANVLTF
once	TRBV19	TRBD1	TRBJ2-1	TGTGCCAGTACTACGGGAACAGGGGATATCAATGAGCAGTTCTTC	CASTTGTGDINEQFF
NA	TRBV29-1	TRBD1	TRBJ2-7	TGCAGCGTAACCCTACAGGGGATCCCTGACTACGAGCAGTACTTC	CSVTLQGIPDYEQYF
NA	TRBV7-2	NA	TRBJ1-2	TGTGCCAGCAGTCCTGGGGCTAACGGCTATGGCTACACCTTC	CASSPGANGYGYTF
NA	TRBV19	TRBD2	TRBJ2-1	TGTGCCAGTAGCAAGCTAGCGGGAGGGAACAATGAGCAGTTCTTC	CASSKLAGGNNEQFF
NA	TRBV7-9	NA	TRBJ2-1	TGTGCCAGCAGCTTGACTAGGGACGAGCAGTTCTTC	CASSLTRDEQFF
NA	TRBV19	NA	TRBJ1-4	TGTGCCAGTAGCGTCTTAGGAGGAAAACTGTTTTTT	CASSVLGGKLFF
NA	TRBV2	TRBD1	TRBJ1-6	TGTGCCAGCAGTTACACAGGGGATTCACCCCTCCACTTT	CASSYTGDSPLHF
once	TRBV20-1	NA	TRBJ2-3	TGCAGTGCCAGGTCCAGTGATACGCAGTATTTT	CSARSSDTQYF
once	TRBV7-3	TRBD2	TRBJ2-2	TGTGCCAGCAGCTCGCTAGCGGGAGCGGTTCCCGGGGAGCTGTTTTTT	CASSSLAGAVPGELFF
once	TRBV24-1	TRBD1	TRBJ1-5	TGTGCCACCCAAGGGGGCCTCGATCAGCCCCAGCATTTT	CATQGGLDQPQHF
NA	TRBV7-3	NA	TRBJ2-7	TGTGCCAGCAGCCCCTCGGCAGGCCTTCGGGAGCAGTACTTC	CASSPSAGLREQYF
few	TRBV5-6	NA	TRBJ1-1	TGTGCCAGCAGCTCCAGGGTGAATATGGTCACTGAAGCTTTCTTT	CASSSRVNMVTEAFF
NA	TRBV5-4	NA	TRBJ1-1	TGTGCCAGCAGCTTGGTTAAGGGGACGGGGGGCACTGAAGCTTTCTTT	CASSLVKGTGGTEAFF
NA	TRBV3-1/TRBV3-2	NA	TRBJ1-1	TGTGCCAGCAGCCAACGGCAGGGGCAAACTGAAGCTTTCTTT	CASSQRQGQTEAFF
NA	TRBV2	NA	TRBJ1-1	TGTGCCAGCGGCGGAGGCGGTACTGAAGCTTTCTTT	CASGGGGTEAFF
NA	TRBV19	TRBD2	TRBJ2-2	TGTGCCAGCTTGACTAGCGGGAGGGCCAACACCGGGGAGCTGTTTTTT	CASLTSGRANTGELFF
NA	TRBV5-1	TRBD1	TRBJ2-3	TGCGCCAGCAGCTTGATCGGGACAGGGGAACTTAATACGCAGTATTTT	CASSLIGTGELNTQYF
NA	TRBV7-9	TRBD2	TRBJ2-3	TGTGCCAGCAGCTCACGGACTAGCGGGGGAGGGGATACGCAGTATTTT	CASSSRTSGGGDTQYF
NA	TRBV5-1	NA	TRBJ2-3	TGCGCCAGCAGCCCGGAGGGGGGGGGCGCAGATACGCAGTATTTT	CASSPEGGGADTQYF
NA	TRBV4-1	TRBD1	TRBJ1-3	TGCGCCAGCAGCCAAGATGAGAGGACAGGGAGCACCATATATTTT	CASSQDERTGSTIYF
NA	TRBV19	TRBD1	TRBJ1-4	TGTGCCAGTGACACCGGGACAGGGAGTGAAAAACTGTTTTTT	CASDTGTGSEKLFF
NA	TRBV19	TRBD1	TRBJ2-1	TGTGCCAGTAGTGAACAGGGGAGCTCCTACAATGAGCAGTTCTTC	CASSEQGSSYNEQFF
NA	TRBV6-5	TRBD1	TRBJ2-2	TGTGCCAGCAGTTTGGGACAGGCCTCCACCGGGGAGCTGTTTTTT	CASSLGQASTGELFF
once	TRBV5-1	NA	TRBJ2-6	TGCGCCAGCAGTTTTGACATCACCGGGGCCAACGTCCTGACTTTC	CASSFDITGANVLTF
NA	TRBV6-1	TRBD1	TRBJ1-6	TGTGCCAGCAGTGGCCAAAACAGGGGTCCGTGGAATTCACCCCTCCACTTT	CASSGQNRGPWNSPLHF
NA	TRBV6-2/TRBV6-3	TRBD2	TRBJ2-1	TGTGCCAGCAGCCCCCAGTGGACTAGCGGGAGTTATGAGCAGTTCTTC	CASSPQWTSGSYEQFF
NA	TRBV4-1	NA	TRBJ2-2	TGCGCCAGCAGCCAAGCGAGTATCGGGGAGCTGTTTTTT	CASSQASIGELFF
NA	TRBV2	TRBD1	TRBJ1-5	TGTGCCAGCAGTGAAGAGACAGGGGGTCAGCCCCAGCATTTT	CASSEETGGQPQHF
NA	TRBV6-5	NA	TRBJ1-5	TGTGCCAGCGGCGGGGTCCCATTTAGCAATCAGCCCCAGCATTTT	CASGGVPFSNQPQHF
few	TRBV10-3	NA	TRBJ2-2	TGTGCCATCAGTGTCGGGGGCGGGGAGCTGTTTTTT	CAISVGGGELFF
NA	TRBV3-1/TRBV3-2	NA	TRBJ1-4	TGTGCCAGCAGCCAAGCCGGGGGGACTAATGAAAAACTGTTTTTT	CASSQAGGTNEKLFF
NA	TRBV5-1	NA	TRBJ1-3	TGCGCCAGCAGCTTGGTCGGGATAACTGGAAACACCATATATTTT	CASSLVGITGNTIYF
NA	TRBV11-2	TRBD1	TRBJ1-1	TGTGCCAGCAGAATATATCCGGGACAGGGTAACACTGAAGCTTTCTTT	CASRIYPGQGNTEAFF
NA	TRBV19	NA	TRBJ1-6	TGTGCCAGTAGGAGGGAGAGCTCCTATAATTCACCCCTCCACTTT	CASRRESSYNSPLHF
NA	TRBV19	NA	TRBJ1-1	TGTGCCAGTAGTGCACAGGTGAACACTGAAGCTTTCTTT	CASSAQVNTEAFF
NA	TRBV27	NA	TRBJ2-7	TGTGCCAGCAGTTTCGGGGGAGGACTCTCCTACGAGCAGTACTTC	CASSFGGGLSYEQYF
NA	TRBV7-3	TRBD2	TRBJ2-1	TGTGCCAGCAGCTTCCGATCCGGGGGGAGCTCCTACAATGAGCAGTTCTTC	CASSFRSGGSSYNEQFF
NA	TRBV5-6	NA	TRBJ2-2	TGTGCCAGCGTCTACGGGACGAACACCGGGGAGCTGTTTTTT	CASVYGTNTGELFF
NA	TRBV11-2	NA	TRBJ2-1	TGTGCCAGCAGCTCCCAGTCGTTCCCCCTCTATGAGCAGTTCTTC	CASSSQSFPLYEQFF